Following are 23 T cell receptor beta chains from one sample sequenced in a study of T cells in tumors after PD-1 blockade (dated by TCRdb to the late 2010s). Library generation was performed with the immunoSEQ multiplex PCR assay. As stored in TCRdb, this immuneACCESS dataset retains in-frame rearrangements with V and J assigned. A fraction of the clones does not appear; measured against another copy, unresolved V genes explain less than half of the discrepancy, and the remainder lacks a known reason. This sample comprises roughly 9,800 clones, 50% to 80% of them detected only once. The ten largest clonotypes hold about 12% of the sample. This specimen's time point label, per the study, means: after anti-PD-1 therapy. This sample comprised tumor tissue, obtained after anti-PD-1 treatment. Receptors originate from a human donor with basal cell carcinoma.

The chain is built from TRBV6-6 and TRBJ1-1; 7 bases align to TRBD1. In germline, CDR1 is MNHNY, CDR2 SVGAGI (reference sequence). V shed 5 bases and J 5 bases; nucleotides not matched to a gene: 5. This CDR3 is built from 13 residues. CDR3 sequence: CASSRQGGTEAFF. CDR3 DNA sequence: TGTGCCAGCAGTCGACAGGGTGGGACTGAAGCTTTCTTT.

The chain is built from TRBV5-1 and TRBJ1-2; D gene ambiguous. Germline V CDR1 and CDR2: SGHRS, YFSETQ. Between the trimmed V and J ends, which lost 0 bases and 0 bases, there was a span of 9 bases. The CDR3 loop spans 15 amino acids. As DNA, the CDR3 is TGCGCCAGCAGCTTGGTCAGCCTTTCTAACTATGGCTACACCTTC. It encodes CASSLVSLSNYGYTF.

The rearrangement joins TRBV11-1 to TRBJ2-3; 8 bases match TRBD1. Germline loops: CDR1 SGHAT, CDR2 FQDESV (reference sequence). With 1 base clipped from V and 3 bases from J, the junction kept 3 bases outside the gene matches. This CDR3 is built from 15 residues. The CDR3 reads CASSLETGVTDTQYF. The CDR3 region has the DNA TGTGCCAGCAGCTTAGAGACAGGGGTGACAGATACGCAGTATTTT.

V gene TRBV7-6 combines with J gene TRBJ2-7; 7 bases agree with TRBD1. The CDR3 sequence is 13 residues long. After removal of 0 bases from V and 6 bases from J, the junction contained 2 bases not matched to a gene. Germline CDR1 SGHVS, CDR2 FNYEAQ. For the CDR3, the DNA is TGTGCCAGCAGCTTAGCGACAGGGACCGAGCAGTACTTC. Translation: CASSLATGTEQYF.

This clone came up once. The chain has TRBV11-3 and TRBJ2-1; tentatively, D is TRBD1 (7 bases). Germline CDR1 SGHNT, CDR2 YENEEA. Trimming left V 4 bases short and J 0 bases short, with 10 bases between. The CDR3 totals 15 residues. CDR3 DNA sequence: TGTGCCAGCAGCTCGGGGGACAGCTCCTACAATGAGCAGTTCTTC. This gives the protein CASSSGDSSYNEQFF. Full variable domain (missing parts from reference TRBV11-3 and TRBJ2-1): EAGVVQSPRYKIIEKKQPVAFWCNPISGHNTLYWYLQNLGQGPELLIRYENEEAVDDSQLPKDRFSAERLKGVDSTLKIQPAELGDSAVYLCASSSGDSSYNEQFFGPGTRLTVL.

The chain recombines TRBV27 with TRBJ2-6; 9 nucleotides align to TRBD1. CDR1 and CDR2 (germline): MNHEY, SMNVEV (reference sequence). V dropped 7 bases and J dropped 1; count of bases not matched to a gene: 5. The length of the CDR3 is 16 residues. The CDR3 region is CASTRQGVSGANVLTF. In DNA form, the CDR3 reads TGTGCCAGCACAAGACAGGGGGTATCTGGGGCCAACGTCCTGACTTTC.

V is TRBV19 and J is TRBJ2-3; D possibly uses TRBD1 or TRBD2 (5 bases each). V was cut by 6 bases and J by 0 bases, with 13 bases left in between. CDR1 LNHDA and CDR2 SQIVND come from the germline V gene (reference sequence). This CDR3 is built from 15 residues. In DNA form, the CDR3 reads TGTGCCAGTAGGCACCGGGGCCTAAGCACAGATACGCAGTATTTT. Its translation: CASRHRGLSTDTQYF.

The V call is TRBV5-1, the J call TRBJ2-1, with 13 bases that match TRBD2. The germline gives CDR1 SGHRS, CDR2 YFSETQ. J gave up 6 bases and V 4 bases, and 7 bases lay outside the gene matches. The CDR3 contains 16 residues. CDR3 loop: CASSPHTSGGANEQFF. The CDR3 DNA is TGCGCCAGCAGCCCCCACACTAGCGGGGGGGCCAATGAGCAGTTCTTC.

The CDR3 DNA reads TGTGCCAGCAGCTTAGGACAGGGTCTCAGCGCAGATACGCAGTATTTT. This gives the protein CASSLGQGLSADTQYF. The chain is built from TRBV11-1 and TRBJ2-3; TRBD1 agrees at 7 bases. V gave up 1 base and J gave up 4 bases; unmatched junction bases: 8. This CDR3 spans 16 amino acids. The germline gives CDR1 SGHAT, CDR2 FQDESV (reference sequence).

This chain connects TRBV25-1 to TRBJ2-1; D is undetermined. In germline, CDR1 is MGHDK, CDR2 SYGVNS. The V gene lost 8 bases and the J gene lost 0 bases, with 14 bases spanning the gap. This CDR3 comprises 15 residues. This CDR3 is CASGPPRSSYNEQFF. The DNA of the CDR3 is TGTGCCAGCGGCCCCCCACGGAGCTCCTACAATGAGCAGTTCTTC.

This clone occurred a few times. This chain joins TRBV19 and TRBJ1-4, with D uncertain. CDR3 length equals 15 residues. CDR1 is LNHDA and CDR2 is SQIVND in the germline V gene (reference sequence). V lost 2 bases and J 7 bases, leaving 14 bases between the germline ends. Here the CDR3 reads CASSIQAHGGEKLFF. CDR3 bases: TGTGCCAGTAGTATACAAGCCCACGGCGGTGAAAAACTGTTTTTT. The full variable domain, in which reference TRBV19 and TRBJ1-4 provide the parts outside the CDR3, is DGGITQSPKYLFRKEGQNVTLSCEQNLNHDAMYWYRQDPGQGLRLIYYSQIVNDFQKGDIAEGYSVSREKKESFPLTVTSAQKNPTAFYLCASSIQAHGGEKLFFGSGTQLSVL.

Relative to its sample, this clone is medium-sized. The CDR3 here is CASSAGGLETQYF. DNA for the CDR3: TGTGCCAGCAGCGCAGGGGGCCTAGAGACCCAGTACTTC. The chain combines TRBV7-6 with TRBJ2-5; 8 bases agree with TRBD1. The CDR3 sequence is 13 residues long. Germline trimming cut 5 bases from V and 4 bases from J; bases unmatched to any gene: 3. CDR1 SGHVS and CDR2 FNYEAQ come from the germline V gene.

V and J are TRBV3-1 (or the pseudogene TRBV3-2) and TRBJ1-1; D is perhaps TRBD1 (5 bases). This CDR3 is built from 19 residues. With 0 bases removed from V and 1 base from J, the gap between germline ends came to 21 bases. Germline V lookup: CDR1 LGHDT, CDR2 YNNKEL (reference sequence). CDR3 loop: CASSQDWGGRDGTNTEAFF. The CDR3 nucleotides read TGTGCCAGCAGCCAAGACTGGGGGGGTCGGGACGGGACGAACACTGAAGCTTTCTTT.

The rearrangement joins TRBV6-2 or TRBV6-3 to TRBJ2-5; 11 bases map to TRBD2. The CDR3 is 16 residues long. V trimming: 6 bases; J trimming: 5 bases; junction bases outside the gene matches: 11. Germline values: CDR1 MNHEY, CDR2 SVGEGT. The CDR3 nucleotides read TGTGCCAGCAGCGCCTTACTAGCGGGAGAGGGCGAGACCCAGTACTTC. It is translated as CASSALLAGEGETQYF.

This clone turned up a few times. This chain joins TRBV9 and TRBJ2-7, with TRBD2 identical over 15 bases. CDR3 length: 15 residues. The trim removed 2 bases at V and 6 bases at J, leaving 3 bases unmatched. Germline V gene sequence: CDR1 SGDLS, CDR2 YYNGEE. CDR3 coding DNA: TGTGCCAGCAGCGTCGGACTAGCGGGAGGGTTCGAGCAGTACTTC. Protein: CASSVGLAGGFEQYF.

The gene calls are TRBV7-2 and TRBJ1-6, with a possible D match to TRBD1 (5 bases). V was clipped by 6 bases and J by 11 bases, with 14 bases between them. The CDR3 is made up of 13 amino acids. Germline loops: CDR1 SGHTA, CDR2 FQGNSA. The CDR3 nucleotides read TGTGCCAGCAGGCGTGGGACCGAGACACCCCTCCACTTT. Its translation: CASRRGTETPLHF.

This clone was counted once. CDR3 region: CASSSPQGKSTNEKLFF. Written as DNA, the CDR3 is TGTGCCAGTAGTAGTCCCCAGGGGAAGTCAACTAATGAAAAACTGTTTTTT. This sequence joins TRBV19 and TRBJ1-4, with D possibly TRBD1 on 6 matching bases. Trimming removed 4 bases from V and 0 bases from J, with 15 bases in between. The CDR3 is 17 residues long. Germline V gene sequence: CDR1 LNHDA, CDR2 SQIVND (reference sequence). The whole variable domain, remainder taken from reference TRBV19 and TRBJ1-4, is DGGITQSPKYLFRKEGQNVTLSCEQNLNHDAMYWYRQDPGQGLRLIYYSQIVNDFQKGDIAEGYSVSREKKESFPLTVTSAQKNPTAFYLCASSSPQGKSTNEKLFFGSGTQLSVL.

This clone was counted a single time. The CDR3 nucleotides are TGCGCCAGCAGCCCCGGGGACTCCCTAGGGAATCAGCCCCAGCATTTT. Protein: CASSPGDSLGNQPQHF. The chain is built from TRBV4-3 and TRBJ1-5; tentative D call: TRBD1 (5 bases). This CDR3 region has 16 residues. V lost 4 bases, J lost 4 bases, and 17 bases lay in between. Germline CDR1 reads LGHNA; CDR2 reads YSLEER.

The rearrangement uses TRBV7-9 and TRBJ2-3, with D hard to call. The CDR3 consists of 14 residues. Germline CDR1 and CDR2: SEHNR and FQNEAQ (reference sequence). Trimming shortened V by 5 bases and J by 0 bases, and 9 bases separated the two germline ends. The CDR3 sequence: CASSLTGSTDTQYF. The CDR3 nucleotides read TGTGCCAGCAGCCTGACTGGAAGCACAGATACGCAGTATTTT.

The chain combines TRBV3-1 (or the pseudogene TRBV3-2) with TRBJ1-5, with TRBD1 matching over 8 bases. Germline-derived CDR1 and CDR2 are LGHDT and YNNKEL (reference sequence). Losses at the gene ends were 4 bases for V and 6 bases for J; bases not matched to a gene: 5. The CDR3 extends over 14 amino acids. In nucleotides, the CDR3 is TGTGCCAGCAGCCTGGGACAGGAGAGTCAGCCCCAGCATTTT. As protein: CASSLGQESQPQHF.

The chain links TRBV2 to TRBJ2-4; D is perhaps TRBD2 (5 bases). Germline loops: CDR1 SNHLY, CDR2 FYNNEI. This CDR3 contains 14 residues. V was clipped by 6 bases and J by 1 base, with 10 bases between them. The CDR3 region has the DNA TGTGCCAGCAGGGACTCTCCGGCCAAAAACATTCAGTACTTC. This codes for CASRDSPAKNIQYF.

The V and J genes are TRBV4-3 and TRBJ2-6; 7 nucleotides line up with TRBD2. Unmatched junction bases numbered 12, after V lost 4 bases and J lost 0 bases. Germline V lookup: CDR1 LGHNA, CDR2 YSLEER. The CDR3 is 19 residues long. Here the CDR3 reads CASSPKAGGSVSGANVLTF. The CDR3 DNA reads TGCGCCAGCAGCCCCAAAGCCGGGGGGTCGGTCTCTGGGGCCAACGTCCTGACTTTC.

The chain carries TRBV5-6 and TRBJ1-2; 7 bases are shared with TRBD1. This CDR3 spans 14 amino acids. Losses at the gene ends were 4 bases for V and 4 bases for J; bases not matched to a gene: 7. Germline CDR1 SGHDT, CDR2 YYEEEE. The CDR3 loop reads CASSPTGESYGYTF. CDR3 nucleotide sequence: TGTGCCAGCAGCCCTACAGGGGAATCCTATGGCTACACCTTC.